A selection of T cell receptor beta chains follows, all from one sample in a study of blood T cell repertoires in COVID-19. Profiled with immunoSEQ multiplex PCR; TCRdb holds only in-frame clones, not every one. The table has fewer than 110,000 clones, around 87% seen once. The sequenced sample consisted of peripheral blood. The receptor source for this set is a woman in her thirties with acute or convalescent COVID-19. The CDR3 runs from the conserved cysteine through the conserved F or W. D genes are given only for firm matches. Only some rows state a clone size, as once, few, many or a class for expanded clones.

V,J,D,size,CDR3,DNA
TRBV10-3,TRBJ1-3,.,.,CAISEPAKLGDSVSHTIYF,TGTGCCATCAGTGAACCAGCGAAGCTTGGGGACTCCGTCAGCCACACCATATATTTT
TRBV19,TRBJ1-2,TRBD1,once,CASSIGQGEYGYTF,TGTGCCAGTAGTATTGGACAGGGGGAATATGGCTACACCTTC
TRBV4-1,TRBJ1-2,TRBD1,.,CASSHHSRTGTYGYTF,TGCGCCAGCAGCCATCATTCGAGGACAGGGACCTATGGCTACACCTTC
TRBV12-3/TRBV12-4,TRBJ1-2,.,.,CASSLLTNYGYTF,TGTGCCAGCAGTTTATTAACTAACTATGGCTACACCTTC
TRBV27,TRBJ2-3,TRBD2,few,CASSLLAGGRTQYF,TGTGCCAGCAGTTTATTAGCGGGGGGGCGGACGCAGTATTTT
TRBV5-1,TRBJ2-1,.,.,CASLLGPGGDEQFF,TGCGCCAGCCTCCTCGGGCCGGGGGGCGATGAGCAGTTCTTC
TRBV30,TRBJ1-2,.,.,CAWSIFPTYYGYTF,TGTGCCTGGAGTATTTTCCCGACATACTATGGCTACACCTTC
TRBV13,TRBJ1-6,.,.,CASSGMRESPLHF,TGTGCCAGCAGCGGGATGAGGGAGTCACCCCTCCACTTT
TRBV11-3,TRBJ1-2,.,.,CASSLEKGSVYGYTF,TGTGCCAGCAGCTTAGAGAAGGGGTCGGTCTATGGCTACACCTTC
TRBV6-5,TRBJ1-1,TRBD1,.,CASRGGQGNTEAFF,TGTGCCAGCAGGGGGGGACAGGGGAACACTGAAGCTTTCTTT
TRBV2,TRBJ1-1,.,.,CASSGESLTEAFF,TGTGCCAGCAGCGGGGAAAGCCTCACTGAAGCTTTCTTT
TRBV6-5,TRBJ1-5,.,few,CASRKDSFNQPQHF,TGTGCCAGCAGGAAAGACAGTTTCAATCAGCCCCAGCATTTT
TRBV6-1,TRBJ2-1,.,.,CASSLSSYNEQFF,TGTGCCAGCTCCCTGAGCTCCTACAATGAGCAGTTCTTC
TRBV9,TRBJ1-2,TRBD1,once,CASSVAPDRGHGYTF,TGTGCCAGCAGCGTAGCCCCGGACAGGGGTCATGGCTACACCTTC
TRBV14,TRBJ2-7,TRBD2,.,CASSPTGTSGGGHEQYF,TGTGCCAGCAGTCCCACCGGGACTAGCGGGGGTGGCCACGAGCAGTACTTC
TRBV11-2,TRBJ1-4,TRBD1,once,CASSLGRGTGQSREKLFF,TGTGCCAGCAGCTTAGGGCGAGGGACAGGGCAATCAAGGGAAAAACTGTTTTTT
TRBV18,TRBJ2-1,TRBD1,.,CASSPQSHRGNEQFF,TGTGCCAGCTCACCACAGAGCCACAGGGGTAATGAGCAGTTCTTC
TRBV7-9,TRBJ2-7,TRBD1,.,CASSTATGDYEQYF,TGTGCCAGCAGCACAGCGACAGGGGACTACGAGCAGTACTTC
TRBV3-1/TRBV3-2,TRBJ2-3,TRBD2,.,CASGSSGAPNTQYF,TGTGCCAGCGGATCTAGCGGGGCCCCTAATACGCAGTATTTT
TRBV7-9,TRBJ1-2,.,.,CASSLGALANYGYTF,TGTGCCAGCAGCTTAGGCGCGCTAGCTAACTATGGCTACACCTTC
TRBV5-5,TRBJ1-2,.,.,CASSGATGALYGYTF,TGTGCCAGCTCGGGCGCTACTGGGGCCCTCTATGGCTACACCTTC
TRBV24-1,TRBJ2-2,TRBD1,.,CATRQGMGNTGELFF,TGTGCCACGCGACAGGGGATGGGGAACACCGGGGAGCTGTTTTTT
TRBV30,TRBJ1-5,TRBD1,.,CAWGGQDPSNQPQHF,TGTGCCTGGGGGGGACAGGACCCTAGCAATCAGCCCCAGCATTTT
TRBV28,TRBJ1-5,.,.,CASSSIQLSSNQPQHF,TGTGCCAGCAGTTCAATCCAGTTATCGAGCAATCAGCCCCAGCATTTT
TRBV3-1/TRBV3-2,TRBJ1-1,.,.,CASSYNGGNSEAFF,TGTGCCAGCAGCTACAATGGGGGGAATAGTGAAGCTTTCTTT
TRBV30,TRBJ2-7,TRBD2,.,CAWNPGTSGSYEQYF,TGTGCCTGGAACCCGGGGACTAGCGGATCTTACGAGCAGTACTTC
TRBV11-3,TRBJ2-3,TRBD2,.,CASSFHSGGGTDTQYF,TGTGCCAGCAGCTTTCATAGCGGGGGAGGCACAGATACGCAGTATTTT
TRBV28,TRBJ2-6,.,once,CASLLSGANVLTF,TGTGCCAGCCTACTGTCTGGGGCCAACGTCCTGACTTTC
TRBV10-2,TRBJ1-2,.,.,CASSGPAGGRSTKNYGYTF,TGCGCCAGCAGTGGACCCGCGGGGGGCCGGTCTACAAAAAACTATGGCTACACCTTC
TRBV9,TRBJ2-1,TRBD2,.,CASRASGSSYNEQFF,TGTGCCAGCAGGGCTAGCGGGAGCTCCTACAATGAGCAGTTCTTC
TRBV4-1,TRBJ1-3,.,.,CASSHSGQLRGGNTIYF,TGCGCCAGCAGCCATTCCGGACAGTTGAGAGGTGGAAACACCATATATTTT
TRBV20-1,TRBJ1-1,.,once,CSASGHMNTEAFF,TGCAGTGCTAGTGGGCATATGAACACTGAAGCTTTCTTT
TRBV28,TRBJ2-7,.,.,CASSLEAGSYEQYF,TGTGCCAGCAGTTTAGAGGCAGGGTCCTACGAGCAGTACTTC
TRBV14,TRBJ2-7,.,.,CASSPWDSYYEQYF,TGTGCCAGCAGCCCCTGGGACTCGTACTACGAGCAGTACTTC
TRBV9,TRBJ1-2,.,.,CASSVGSENYGYTF,TGTGCCAGCAGCGTCGGTAGTGAAAACTATGGCTACACCTTC
TRBV19,TRBJ1-1,.,once,CASSILQGTEAFF,TGTGCCAGTAGTATTTTGCAGGGGACTGAAGCTTTCTTT
TRBV12-3/TRBV12-4,TRBJ1-5,.,.,CASSFSGQPQHF,TGTGCCAGCAGTTTTAGCGGTCAGCCCCAGCATTTT
TRBV4-2,TRBJ1-5,.,.,CASSQDRGHRQPQHF,TGTGCCAGCAGCCAAGACAGGGGCCATCGGCAGCCCCAGCATTTT
TRBV6-5,TRBJ1-1,TRBD1,.,CASRPGGTDEAFF,TGTGCCAGCAGGCCGGGGGGGACAGATGAAGCTTTCTTT
TRBV1,TRBJ2-3,.,.,CTSSPGRERGPRGTDTQYF,TGCACCAGCAGCCCCGGGAGGGAGCGGGGGCCCCGGGGCACAGATACGCAGTATTTT
TRBV7-2,TRBJ1-2,TRBD1,.,CASSMTGNGYTF,TGTGCCAGCAGCATGACAGGGAATGGCTACACCTTC
TRBV2,TRBJ2-1,TRBD2,.,CASSTYRGRDEQFF,TGTGCCAGCAGCACGTACCGAGGGAGGGATGAGCAGTTCTTC
TRBV21-1,TRBJ1-2,.,few,CASSKVSVLDYGYTF,TGTGCCAGCAGCAAAGTAAGCGTTCTGGACTATGGCTACACCTTC
TRBV7-9,TRBJ2-3,.,.,CASSLRTDTQYF,TGTGCCAGCAGCTTGAGGACAGATACGCAGTATTTT
TRBV6-5,TRBJ2-7,.,.,CASSYNPGYEQYF,TGTGCCAGCAGTTATAACCCGGGGTACGAGCAGTACTTC
TRBV28,TRBJ1-4,.,.,CASSFLRGEEKLFF,TGTGCCAGCAGTTTCCTCAGGGGCGAGGAAAAACTGTTTTTT
TRBV19,TRBJ1-1,.,.,CATETEQNTEAFF,TGTGCCACAGAAACAGAGCAGAACACTGAAGCTTTCTTT